This is a list of T cell receptor beta chains from one sample in a study of Ad26.COV2.S vaccination and SARS-CoV-2 variants. Data came from immunoSEQ multiplex PCR; TCRdb stores just in-frame clones and leaves some out. In the table there are 400,000 to 450,000 clones, 80% to 95% of which are singletons. This specimen was peripheral blood, taken in a trial of Ad26.COV2.S vaccine versus placebo. Source of these receptors: a person between 18 and 59 years old who received the Ad26.COV2.S COVID-19 vaccine or a placebo. CDR3s include the opening cysteine and the closing phenylalanine or tryptophan. A D gene is named only where the DNA matches it firmly. Size values are once, few and many counts, or a class for expanded clones, and some rows have none.

J gene: TRBJ1-5
clone size: many
D gene: -
V gene: TRBV2
CDR3 protein: CASSTGSLSNQPQHF
CDR3 DNA: TGTGCCAGCAGCACAGGGTCCCTTAGCAATCAGCCCCAGCATTTT

J gene: TRBJ1-1
clone size: -
D gene: -
V gene: TRBV29-1
CDR3 protein: CSVLRGWDTEAFF
CDR3 DNA: TGCAGCGTACTCAGGGGATGGGACACTGAAGCTTTCTTT

J gene: TRBJ2-5
clone size: -
D gene: TRBD1
V gene: TRBV5-4
CDR3 protein: CASSTKGQVEQETQYF
CDR3 DNA: TGTGCCAGCAGCACAAAGGGACAGGTGGAGCAAGAGACCCAGTACTTC

J gene: TRBJ2-7
clone size: -
D gene: -
V gene: TRBV27
CDR3 protein: CASSLYPGAYEQYF
CDR3 DNA: TGTGCCAGCAGTTTATACCCGGGGGCCTACGAGCAGTACTTC

J gene: TRBJ1-5
clone size: -
D gene: -
V gene: TRBV12-3/TRBV12-4
CDR3 protein: CASSFGPQPQHF
CDR3 DNA: TGTGCCAGCAGTTTTGGTCCCCAGCCCCAGCATTTT

J gene: TRBJ2-5
clone size: -
D gene: -
V gene: TRBV5-6
CDR3 protein: CASSLVAVKETQYF
CDR3 DNA: TGTGCCAGCAGCTTGGTCGCCGTAAAAGAGACCCAGTACTTC

J gene: TRBJ1-4
clone size: -
D gene: -
V gene: TRBV10-3
CDR3 protein: CAIGDNEKLFF
CDR3 DNA: TGTGCCATCGGGGATAATGAAAAACTGTTTTTT

J gene: TRBJ2-6
clone size: -
D gene: -
V gene: TRBV9
CDR3 protein: CASSVSGFSSGANVLTF
CDR3 DNA: TGTGCCAGCAGCGTATCGGGATTTAGCTCTGGGGCCAACGTCCTGACTTTC

J gene: TRBJ2-5
clone size: -
D gene: TRBD1
V gene: TRBV7-6
CDR3 protein: CASSLWDRAWGAKETQYF
CDR3 DNA: TGTGCCAGCAGCTTATGGGACAGGGCGTGGGGTGCCAAAGAGACCCAGTACTTC

J gene: TRBJ2-5
clone size: -
D gene: TRBD2
V gene: TRBV25-1
CDR3 protein: CASSEPGEGTQYF
CDR3 DNA: TGTGCCAGCAGTGAACCGGGGGAGGGGACCCAGTACTTC

J gene: TRBJ2-3
clone size: -
D gene: TRBD2
V gene: TRBV6-6
CDR3 protein: CASSRLAGSITDTQYF
CDR3 DNA: TGTGCCAGCAGTCGACTAGCGGGGAGCATCACAGATACGCAGTATTTT

J gene: TRBJ1-1
clone size: -
D gene: -
V gene: TRBV7-9
CDR3 protein: CASSLGQALGAFF
CDR3 DNA: TGTGCCAGCAGCTTAGGACAGGCCCTTGGGGCTTTCTTT

J gene: TRBJ2-5
clone size: -
D gene: TRBD2
V gene: TRBV5-1
CDR3 protein: CASSLTREGWTQYF
CDR3 DNA: TGCGCCAGCAGCTTGACTAGGGAGGGATGGACCCAGTACTTC

J gene: TRBJ1-1
clone size: -
D gene: -
V gene: TRBV29-1
CDR3 protein: CSVELNTEAFF
CDR3 DNA: TGCAGCGTTGAACTCAACACTGAAGCTTTCTTT

J gene: TRBJ2-1
clone size: -
D gene: -
V gene: TRBV4-3
CDR3 protein: CASSQGLRLLQFF
CDR3 DNA: TGCGCCAGCAGCCAGGGACTCCGACTCTTACAGTTCTTC

J gene: TRBJ1-3
clone size: -
D gene: -
V gene: TRBV6-5
CDR3 protein: CASRREQYSGNTIYF
CDR3 DNA: TGTGCCAGCAGGAGAGAACAGTACTCTGGAAACACCATATATTTT

J gene: TRBJ1-5
clone size: few
D gene: -
V gene: TRBV19
CDR3 protein: CASSMVGPQHF
CDR3 DNA: TGTGCCAGTAGTATGGTCGGGCCCCAGCATTTT

J gene: TRBJ1-2
clone size: -
D gene: -
V gene: TRBV11-2
CDR3 protein: CASSRQPRDGYTF
CDR3 DNA: TGTGCCAGCAGCCGCCAGCCGAGGGATGGCTACACCTTC

J gene: TRBJ2-7
clone size: -
D gene: TRBD1
V gene: TRBV7-2
CDR3 protein: CASSWGTGGTYEQYF
CDR3 DNA: TGTGCCAGCAGCTGGGGGACAGGGGGCACCTACGAGCAGTACTTC

J gene: TRBJ2-3
clone size: -
D gene: TRBD2
V gene: TRBV27
CDR3 protein: CASTAWASGSLDTQYF
CDR3 DNA: TGTGCCAGCACCGCGTGGGCTAGCGGGAGTTTAGATACGCAGTATTTT

J gene: TRBJ2-5
clone size: few
D gene: -
V gene: TRBV2
CDR3 protein: CASSEAPQETQYF
CDR3 DNA: TGTGCCAGCAGTGAGGCACCCCAAGAGACCCAGTACTTC

J gene: TRBJ2-7
clone size: -
D gene: -
V gene: TRBV27
CDR3 protein: CASSFAGSSYEQYF
CDR3 DNA: TGTGCCAGCAGTTTCGCCGGTAGCTCCTACGAGCAGTACTTC

J gene: TRBJ2-6
clone size: -
D gene: TRBD1
V gene: TRBV6-5
CDR3 protein: CASRTGGSGANVLTF
CDR3 DNA: TGTGCCAGCAGAACAGGGGGCTCTGGGGCCAACGTCCTGACTTTC

J gene: TRBJ2-1
clone size: -
D gene: TRBD2
V gene: TRBV4-1
CDR3 protein: CASSQETSGFYNEQFF
CDR3 DNA: TGCGCCAGCAGCCAAGAGACTAGCGGCTTTTACAATGAGCAGTTCTTC

J gene: TRBJ2-1
clone size: -
D gene: -
V gene: TRBV10-3
CDR3 protein: CAISESMRADIYNEQFF
CDR3 DNA: TGTGCCATCAGTGAGTCCATGAGAGCGGACATTTACAATGAGCAGTTCTTC

J gene: TRBJ2-1
clone size: -
D gene: -
V gene: TRBV11-3
CDR3 protein: CASSDRVYNEQFF
CDR3 DNA: TGTGCCAGCAGCGATAGGGTCTACAATGAGCAGTTCTTC

J gene: TRBJ1-6
clone size: -
D gene: TRBD1
V gene: TRBV9
CDR3 protein: CASSVVDRGPSPLHF
CDR3 DNA: TGTGCCAGCAGCGTAGTCGACAGGGGGCCGTCACCCCTCCACTTT

J gene: TRBJ2-7
clone size: -
D gene: TRBD1
V gene: TRBV7-9
CDR3 protein: CASSLVSGQGSYEQYF
CDR3 DNA: TGTGCCAGCAGCTTAGTTTCTGGACAGGGTTCCTACGAGCAGTACTTC

J gene: TRBJ1-5
clone size: once
D gene: -
V gene: TRBV6-4
CDR3 protein: CASSVQGGEPQHF
CDR3 DNA: TGTGCCAGCAGTGTTCAGGGAGGTGAGCCCCAGCATTTT

J gene: TRBJ2-3
clone size: -
D gene: -
V gene: TRBV19
CDR3 protein: CASSPRDSDTQYF
CDR3 DNA: TGTGCCAGTAGCCCGCGGGACTCAGATACGCAGTATTTT

J gene: TRBJ2-3
clone size: few
D gene: -
V gene: TRBV5-1
CDR3 protein: CASSLAREADTQYF
CDR3 DNA: TGCGCCAGCAGCTTGGCCAGGGAGGCAGATACGCAGTATTTT

J gene: TRBJ1-1
clone size: -
D gene: -
V gene: TRBV5-1
CDR3 protein: CASSLEGTTEAFF
CDR3 DNA: TGCGCCAGCAGCTTGGAGGGGACCACTGAAGCTTTCTTT

J gene: TRBJ2-2
clone size: -
D gene: -
V gene: TRBV18
CDR3 protein: CASSPRNQQGQGELFF
CDR3 DNA: TGTGCCAGCTCACCAAGGAATCAACAGGGTCAGGGGGAGCTGTTTTTT

J gene: TRBJ2-1
clone size: -
D gene: TRBD2
V gene: TRBV5-1
CDR3 protein: CASSLIWGGSSYNEQFF
CDR3 DNA: TGCGCCAGCAGCTTGATTTGGGGCGGGAGCTCCTACAATGAGCAGTTCTTC

J gene: TRBJ2-1
clone size: once
D gene: TRBD2
V gene: TRBV5-4
CDR3 protein: CASTSGTSGSWGEQFF
CDR3 DNA: TGTGCCAGCACCTCGGGGACTAGCGGGAGCTGGGGTGAGCAGTTCTTC

J gene: TRBJ1-1
clone size: -
D gene: -
V gene: TRBV7-8
CDR3 protein: CASSAWGQGNTEAFF
CDR3 DNA: TGTGCCAGCAGTGCCTGGGGACAAGGGAACACTGAAGCTTTCTTT

J gene: TRBJ2-5
clone size: -
D gene: -
V gene: TRBV30
CDR3 protein: CAWVREGETQYF
CDR3 DNA: TGTGCCTGGGTGCGAGAAGGAGAGACCCAGTACTTC

J gene: TRBJ2-1
clone size: -
D gene: -
V gene: TRBV19
CDR3 protein: CASSKTTLPYNEQFF
CDR3 DNA: TGTGCCAGTAGCAAGACTACCCTCCCCTACAATGAGCAGTTCTTC

J gene: TRBJ2-3
clone size: -
D gene: -
V gene: TRBV7-9
CDR3 protein: CASSLSGSADTQYF
CDR3 DNA: TGTGCCAGCAGCTTAAGTGGGTCCGCAGATACGCAGTATTTT

J gene: TRBJ2-7
clone size: -
D gene: TRBD2
V gene: TRBV29-1
CDR3 protein: CSVWTSASYEQYF
CDR3 DNA: TGCAGCGTATGGACTAGCGCCTCCTACGAGCAGTACTTC

J gene: TRBJ2-7
clone size: -
D gene: -
V gene: TRBV10-2
CDR3 protein: CASSEVSEQYF
CDR3 DNA: TGCGCCAGCAGTGAGGTGAGCGAGCAGTACTTC

J gene: TRBJ2-7
clone size: once
D gene: -
V gene: TRBV3-1/TRBV3-2
CDR3 protein: CASSQRNMLGVTYEQYF
CDR3 DNA: TGTGCCAGCAGCCAGAGGAACATGTTGGGCGTAACCTACGAGCAGTACTTC

J gene: TRBJ2-2
clone size: -
D gene: -
V gene: TRBV7-3
CDR3 protein: CASSLTGGANTGELFF
CDR3 DNA: TGTGCCAGCAGCTTAACTGGCGGTGCGAACACCGGGGAGCTGTTTTTT

J gene: TRBJ2-5
clone size: -
D gene: TRBD1
V gene: TRBV6-2/TRBV6-3
CDR3 protein: CASSYGQGVGETQYF
CDR3 DNA: TGTGCCAGCAGTTACGGACAGGGGGTAGGGGAGACCCAGTACTTC

J gene: TRBJ2-5
clone size: -
D gene: TRBD2
V gene: TRBV5-4
CDR3 protein: CASSLAGLAGGRETQYF
CDR3 DNA: TGTGCCAGCAGCTTGGCGGGGCTAGCGGGAGGCCGGGAGACCCAGTACTTC

J gene: TRBJ1-2
clone size: -
D gene: -
V gene: TRBV30
CDR3 protein: CAWIGDYGYTF
CDR3 DNA: TGTGCCTGGATAGGGGACTATGGCTACACCTTC

J gene: TRBJ2-2
clone size: -
D gene: -
V gene: TRBV7-2
CDR3 protein: CASSLASGQPGELFF
CDR3 DNA: TGTGCCAGCAGCCTGGCCTCGGGACAACCCGGGGAGCTGTTTTTT

J gene: TRBJ2-1
clone size: once
D gene: TRBD1
V gene: TRBV3-1/TRBV3-2
CDR3 protein: CASSVRTGGSEQFF
CDR3 DNA: TGTGCCAGCAGCGTGCGGACAGGGGGCTCTGAGCAGTTCTTC

J gene: TRBJ2-7
clone size: -
D gene: -
V gene: TRBV1
CDR3 protein: CTSSPAPHKSYEQYF
CDR3 DNA: TGCACCAGCAGCCCGGCGCCGCACAAATCCTACGAGCAGTACTTC

J gene: TRBJ2-3
clone size: -
D gene: -
V gene: TRBV11-3
CDR3 protein: CASSLVDSDTQYF
CDR3 DNA: TGTGCCAGCAGCTTAGTGGATTCAGATACGCAGTATTTT

J gene: TRBJ2-5
clone size: -
D gene: -
V gene: TRBV7-2
CDR3 protein: CASSLAEIQETQYF
CDR3 DNA: TGTGCCAGCAGCTTGGCGGAAATACAAGAGACCCAGTACTTC

J gene: TRBJ1-1
clone size: -
D gene: -
V gene: TRBV30
CDR3 protein: CAWSKLADTEAFF
CDR3 DNA: TGTGCCTGGAGTAAGCTAGCCGACACTGAAGCTTTCTTT

J gene: TRBJ2-2
clone size: -
D gene: -
V gene: TRBV18
CDR3 protein: CASSPGTTGELFF
CDR3 DNA: TGTGCCAGCTCACCCGGAACCACCGGGGAGCTGTTTTTT